A single sample is the source of the 24 T cell receptor beta chains below, sequenced in a study of T cell repertoires in cytomegalovirus infection. TCRdb passed the reads through MiXCR, listing each CDR3 protein once. Of almost 500,000 distinct CDR3 sequences in the sample, around 11% were seen once. Sequencing input: PBMCs. These receptors came from a human donor in good health (CMV status not recorded). Some clones in this sample may be carry-over from other donors' samples.

The chain employs TRBV2 and TRBJ2-5, with 7 bases identical to TRBD2. The V gene end was trimmed by 6 bases and the J gene end by 5 bases; junction bases not matched to a gene: 6. Per germline, CDR1 SNHLY and CDR2 FYNNEI. The CDR3 sequence is 13 residues long. The CDR3 DNA follows: TGTGCCAGCAGGGGGGAGGGAATTGAGACCCAGTACTTC. Translating gives CASRGEGIETQYF. Together with reference TRBV2 and TRBJ2-5, the CDR3 gives the full variable domain: EPEVTQTPSHQVTQMGQEVILRCVPISNHLYFYWYRQILGQKVEFLVSFYNNEISEKSEIFDDQFSVERPDGSNFTLKIRSTKLEDSAMYFCASRGEGIETQYFGPGTRLLVL.

This clonotype was picked up many times. J is TRBJ2-5 and V is TRBV2; 8 bases agree with TRBD2. V gave up 6 bases and J gave up 4 bases; unmatched junction bases: 7. Germline values: CDR1 SNHLY, CDR2 FYNNEI. The CDR3 consists of 14 residues. Written as DNA, the CDR3 is TGTGCCAGCAGCCGGGGGGGCCAAGTAGAGACCCAGTACTTC. Residues: CASSRGGQVETQYF.

Notes on this clonotype: The CDR3 carries no conserved terminal phenylalanine or tryptophan, so it likely arises from a read error. V usage is TRBV13 and J usage is TRBJ1-3; D not resolved. This CDR3 region has 13 residues. V lost 5 bases and J lost 4, with 9 bases in between. Germline CDR1 and CDR2: PRHDT and FYEKMQ (reference sequence). CDR3 bases: TGTGCCAGCAGCGAATCAAGGGGAAACACCATATATTCT. It codes for CASSESRGNTIYS.

The chain couples TRBV20-1 to TRBJ1-1; TRBD1 agrees at 8 bases. V shed 5 bases, J shed 1 base, and the junction held 15 bases outside the gene matches. The CDR3 is made up of 17 amino acids. Germline values: CDR1 DFQATT, CDR2 SNEGSKA (reference sequence). DNA for the CDR3: TGCAGTGCTGGGTCAGACAGGGGTTCATCTGGGAACACTGAAGCTTTCTTT. It is translated as CSAGSDRGSSGNTEAFF.

There are many counts of this clonotype. The rearrangement links TRBV19 to TRBJ2-5; D is ambiguous. Germline V gene sequence: CDR1 LNHDA, CDR2 SQIVND (reference sequence). V was cut by 7 bases and J by 2 bases, with 20 bases left in between. The CDR3 extends over 16 amino acids. CDR3: CASNVPGLGNQETQYF. The CDR3, as DNA: TGTGCCAGTAATGTGCCTGGTTTAGGGAATCAAGAGACCCAGTACTTC.

The table lists this clonotype with many counts. The chain couples TRBV7-8 to TRBJ2-1; 9 nucleotides agree with TRBD1. The germline V gene has CDR1 SGHVS and CDR2 FQNEAQ. This CDR3 is 15 amino acids long. The junction had 7 bases not matched to a gene; V was cut back by 1 base and J by 9 bases. The CDR3 spells CASSLVGTGRIEQFF. Here the CDR3 DNA reads TGTGCCAGCAGCTTAGTTGGGACAGGGAGAATTGAGCAGTTCTTC.

This clonotype was picked up many times. The chain links TRBV20-1 to TRBJ2-2; the match to TRBD1 covers 11 bases. This CDR3 spans 18 amino acids. The V segment lost 5 bases and the J segment 5 bases; nucleotides outside the gene matches: 16. The germline CDR1 and CDR2 sequences are DFQATT and SNEGSKA (reference sequence). CDR3 bases: TGCAGTGCTCCCACGCCTGGGACAGGGGGGTTGAGAACCGGGGAGCTGTTTTTT. Protein product: CSAPTPGTGGLRTGELFF.

This clonotype showed up just a few times. V is TRBV2 and J is TRBJ2-5; D ambiguous. This CDR3 spans 11 amino acids. V lost 2 bases and J 5 bases, leaving 3 bases between the germline ends. Germline V gene data show CDR1 as SNHLY and CDR2 as FYNNEI. CDR3 sequence (DNA): TGTGCCAGCAGTGAATTTGAGACCCAGTACTTC. It specifies CASSEFETQYF.

This clonotype came up a few times. The chain has TRBV29-1 and TRBJ2-5; weak D call: TRBD1 (7 bases). V was pared by 7 bases and J by 5 bases, with 17 bases between. This CDR3 comprises 13 residues. Germline lookup yields CDR1 SQVTM and CDR2 ANQGSEA. For the CDR3, the DNA is TGCAGCGCCCGACAGGGTGGGGGGGAGACCCAGTACTTC. Encoded protein: CSARQGGGETQYF.

This clonotype was counted between two and nine times. V gene TRBV6-6 combines with J gene TRBJ2-1, with TRBD1 as a possible D gene (5 bases). The CDR3 length is 16 residues. Per germline, CDR1 MNHNY and CDR2 SVGAGI (reference sequence). V lost 0 bases and J 2 bases, leaving 11 bases between the germline ends. DNA of the CDR3: TGTGCCAGCAGTTACTCGAGAAGGGGCCCCTACAATGAGCAGTTCTTC. Protein sequence: CASSYSRRGPYNEQFF.

This clonotype was observed a handful of times. J is TRBJ1-2 and V is TRBV2; a possible D gene is TRBD1 (5 bases). This CDR3 contains 14 residues. Germline loops: CDR1 SNHLY, CDR2 FYNNEI. Trimming cost V 7 bases and J 4 bases, with 16 bases left between them. The CDR3 sequence is CASIFDRDSYGYTF. Here the CDR3 DNA reads TGTGCCAGCATTTTCGACCGGGACTCCTATGGCTACACCTTC.

This clonotype was counted a single time. V is TRBV18 and J is TRBJ2-1; 12 positions agree with TRBD2. CDR1 is KGHSH and CDR2 is LQKENI in the germline V gene. This CDR3 spans 16 amino acids. V lost 0 bases and J lost 8; bases outside the gene matches: 5. Here the CDR3 reads CASSPPTSGSSDEQFF. Here the CDR3 DNA reads TGTGCCAGCTCACCACCGACTAGCGGGAGCAGCGATGAGCAGTTCTTC.

The sample holds many counts of this clonotype. The CDR3 region has the DNA TGTGCCAGCAGCCAATGGGGGGACGGGGGGAACATTCAGTACTTC. This gives the protein CASSQWGDGGNIQYF. The chain is built from TRBV14 and TRBJ2-4, with 7 bases identical to TRBD2. Looked up from germline, CDR1 is SGHDN and CDR2 is FVKESK. The CDR3 contains 15 residues. V was clipped by 2 bases and J by 7 bases; unmatched bases: 8.

This chain joins TRBV19 and TRBJ1-2, with D possibly being TRBD1 (6 bases). Trimming pared 7 bases from V and 3 bases from J, leaving 18 bases between. CDR1 is LNHDA, CDR2 SQIVND, per germline (reference sequence). This CDR3 region has 15 residues. The CDR3 sequence is CASNTGPVRHYGYTF. The CDR3 DNA sequence: TGTGCCAGTAACACAGGGCCAGTTCGACACTATGGCTACACCTTC.

The chain joins TRBV5-4 to TRBJ2-1, with a possible D match to TRBD1 (6 bases). The germline gives CDR1 SGHNT, CDR2 YYREEE (reference sequence). The germline V and J ends were trimmed by 0 bases and 10 bases, with 20 bases remaining between them. The CDR3 sequence is 16 residues long. CDR3 loop: CASSLEFLGQREEQFF. CDR3 bases: TGTGCCAGCAGCTTGGAATTTCTGGGACAAAGGGAAGAGCAGTTCTTC.

This clonotype showed up many times. CDR3 coding DNA: TGTGCCAGCAGCTTAGCGGGGCGGGCGGATGAAGCTTTCTTT. Its translation is CASSLAGRADEAFF. V usage is TRBV7-6 and J usage is TRBJ1-1; a possible D gene is TRBD1 (5 bases). Trimming left V 0 bases short and J 7 bases short, with 12 bases between. This CDR3 is built from 14 residues. In germline, CDR1 is SGHVS, CDR2 FNYEAQ.

This clonotype was recorded many times. This CDR3 is CASAGTTRRGERSYEQYF. Here the CDR3 DNA reads TGTGCCAGCGCCGGAACGACCCGGAGGGGGGAGCGGTCCTACGAGCAGTACTTC. The rearrangement uses TRBV12-3 or TRBV12-4 and TRBJ2-7; D might be TRBD1 or TRBD2, each matching 6 bases. The CDR3 contains 18 residues. With 8 bases removed from V and 1 base from J, the gap between germline ends came to 27 bases.

The chain carries TRBV19 and TRBJ1-2, with a weak D call TRBD1 (6 bases). V was trimmed by 10 bases and J by 7 bases, leaving 19 bases between them. There are 13 residues in the CDR3. Looked up from germline, CDR1 is LNHDA and CDR2 is SQIVND (reference sequence). The CDR3 spells CATWGGQASGYTF. The CDR3, as DNA: TGTGCCACCTGGGGGGGCCAGGCGAGTGGCTACACCTTC.

The rearrangement joins TRBV3-1 to TRBJ1-5; no clear D. Germline V gives CDR1 LGHDT, CDR2 YNNKEL (reference sequence). This CDR3 spans 13 amino acids. Between the trimmed V and J ends, which lost 0 bases and 7 bases, there was a span of 7 bases. The DNA for the CDR3 is TGTGCCAGCAGCCAAGATCGGGTACAGCCCCAGCATTTT. As protein: CASSQDRVQPQHF.

This clonotype was recorded at least ten times. The chain carries TRBV6-5 and TRBJ1-2; 7 positions match TRBD1. This CDR3 has 15 residues. J was trimmed by 1 base and V by 6 bases; bases with no gene match: 8. Germline assignment: CDR1 MNHEY and CDR2 SVGAGI. The CDR3 DNA follows: TGTGCCAGCAGAAATCACAGGGGTCATAACTATGGCTACACCTTC. Amino acid sequence: CASRNHRGHNYGYTF.

This chain connects TRBV18 to TRBJ2-3; 7 bases are a match to TRBD2. The germline CDR1 and CDR2 sequences are KGHSH and LQKENI. CDR3 length: 14 amino acids. With 6 bases clipped from V and 5 bases from J, the junction kept 8 bases outside the gene matches. For the CDR3, the DNA is TGTGCCAGCTCCCGGGGGGACTACGGAGATACGCAGTATTTT. Translation: CASSRGDYGDTQYF.

This CDR3 reads CSALTGTNYGYTF. The CDR3 region has the DNA TGCAGCGCATTGACAGGGACTAACTATGGCTACACCTTC. V usage is TRBV29-1 and J usage is TRBJ1-2; TRBD1 matches at 7 bases. The CDR3 extends over 13 amino acids. The germline V gene has CDR1 SQVTM and CDR2 ANQGSEA. The V gene end was trimmed by 7 bases and the J gene end by 0 bases; junction bases not matched to a gene: 5.

The chain couples TRBV20-1 to TRBJ2-2; 10 nucleotides line up with TRBD2. Germline CDR1 reads DFQATT; CDR2 reads SNEGSKA (reference sequence). The CDR3 length is 15 residues. Trimming at V came to 3 bases and at J to 8 bases, leaving 9 bases not matched to a gene. CDR3: CSASPSGRDSGELFF. CDR3 nucleotide sequence: TGCAGTGCTAGCCCTAGCGGGAGAGATTCGGGGGAGCTGTTTTTT.

This clonotype came up many times. V is TRBV4-2 and J is TRBJ2-1; a weak D match, TRBD1 (6 bases). Germline-derived CDR1 and CDR2 are LGHNA and YNFKEQ. The length of the CDR3 is 16 residues. V was pared by 6 bases and J by 8 bases, with 23 bases between. The CDR3 spells CASRPHSGAPGDEQFF. The CDR3 DNA sequence: TGTGCCAGCAGACCGCACTCAGGGGCGCCGGGCGATGAGCAGTTCTTC.